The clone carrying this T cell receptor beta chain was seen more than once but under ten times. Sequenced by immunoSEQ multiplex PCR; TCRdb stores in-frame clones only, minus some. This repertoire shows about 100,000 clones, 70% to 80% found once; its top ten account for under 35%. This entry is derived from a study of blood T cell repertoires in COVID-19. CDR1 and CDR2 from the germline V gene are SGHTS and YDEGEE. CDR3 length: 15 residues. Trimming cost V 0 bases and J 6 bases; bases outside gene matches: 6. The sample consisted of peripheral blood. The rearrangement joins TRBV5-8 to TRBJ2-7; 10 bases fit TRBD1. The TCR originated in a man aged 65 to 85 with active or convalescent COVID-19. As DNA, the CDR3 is TGTGCCAGCAGCTTGGCCGGGACAGGGGATGTCGAGCAGTACTTC. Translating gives CASSLAGTGDVEQYF.